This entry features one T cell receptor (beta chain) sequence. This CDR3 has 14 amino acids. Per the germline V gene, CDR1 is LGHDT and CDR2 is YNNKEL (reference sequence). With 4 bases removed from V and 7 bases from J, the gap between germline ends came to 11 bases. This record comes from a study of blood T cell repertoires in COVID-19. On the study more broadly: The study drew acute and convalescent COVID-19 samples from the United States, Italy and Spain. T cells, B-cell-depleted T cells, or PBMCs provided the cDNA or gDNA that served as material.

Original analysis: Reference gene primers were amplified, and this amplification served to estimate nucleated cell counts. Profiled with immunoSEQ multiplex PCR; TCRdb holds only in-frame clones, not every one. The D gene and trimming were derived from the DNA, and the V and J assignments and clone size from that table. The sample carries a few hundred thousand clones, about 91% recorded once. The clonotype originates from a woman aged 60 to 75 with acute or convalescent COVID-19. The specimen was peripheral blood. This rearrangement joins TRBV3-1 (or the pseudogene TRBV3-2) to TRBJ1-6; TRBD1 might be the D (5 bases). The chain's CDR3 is CASSRGHDNSPLHF. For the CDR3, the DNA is TGTGCCAGCAGCCGAGGACACGACAATTCACCCCTCCACTTT.